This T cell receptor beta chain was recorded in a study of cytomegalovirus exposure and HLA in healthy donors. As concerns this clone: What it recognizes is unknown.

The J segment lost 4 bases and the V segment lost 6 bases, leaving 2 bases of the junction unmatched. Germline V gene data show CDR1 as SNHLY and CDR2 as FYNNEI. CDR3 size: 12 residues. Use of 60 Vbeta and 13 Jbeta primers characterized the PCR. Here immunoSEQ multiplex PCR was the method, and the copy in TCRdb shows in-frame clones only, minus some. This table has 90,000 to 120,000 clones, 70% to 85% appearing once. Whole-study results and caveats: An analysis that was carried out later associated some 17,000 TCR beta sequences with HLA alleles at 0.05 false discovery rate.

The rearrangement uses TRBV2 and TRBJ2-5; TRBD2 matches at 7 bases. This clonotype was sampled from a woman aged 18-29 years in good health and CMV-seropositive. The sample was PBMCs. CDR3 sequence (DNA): TGTGCCAGCAGGCCGGGGGGAGAGACCCAGTACTTC. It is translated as CASRPGGETQYF.